Following are 25 T cell receptor beta chains from one sample sequenced in a study of identical twins. TCRdb analysed the 5' RACE reads with MiXCR anew, one entry per CDR3 protein. The sample lists hundreds of thousands of distinct CDR3 sequences; 6.1% were seen once. Sequencing was performed on naive T cells sorted from blood. The receptor set was obtained from a man in his late teens or twenties in good health.

This clonotype occurred many times. The V and J genes are TRBV4-3 and TRBJ2-7; 8 bases agree with TRBD1. Germline V gives CDR1 LGHNA, CDR2 YSLEER. The J segment lost 1 base and the V segment lost 3 bases, leaving 8 bases of the junction unmatched. There are 16 residues in the CDR3. Here the CDR3 reads CASSQSSGTGSYEQYF. The CDR3 nucleotides are TGCGCCAGCAGCCAGTCTTCCGGGACAGGATCCTACGAGCAGTACTTC.

This clonotype was recorded at least ten times. The chain joins TRBV5-1 to TRBJ2-7, with TRBD1 matching 9 bases. The CDR3 covers 16 residues. The junction had 11 bases not matched to a gene; V was cut back by 4 bases and J by 3 bases. Germline assignment: CDR1 SGHRS and CDR2 YFSETQ. Written as DNA, the CDR3 is TGCGCCAGCAGCGGCGCGGGACAGGGAGTCGTCTACGAGCAGTACTTC. Translation gives CASSGAGQGVVYEQYF.

V is TRBV29-1 and J is TRBJ1-4; D possibly corresponds to TRBD1 (5 bases). With 5 bases removed from V and 7 bases from J, the gap between germline ends came to 11 bases. CDR1 is SQVTM, CDR2 ANQGSEA, per germline. This CDR3 region has 12 residues. The CDR3 protein is CSVRLGGEKLFF. The CDR3 DNA is TGCAGCGTTAGGCTGGGGGGTGAAAAACTGTTTTTT.

At least ten counts were recorded for this clonotype. This chain joins TRBV20-1 and TRBJ2-7, with 9 nucleotides matching TRBD1. The CDR3 is 14 amino acids. CDR1 is DFQATT, CDR2 SNEGSKA, per germline (reference sequence). J gave up 2 bases and V 1 base, and 3 bases lay outside the gene matches. CDR3 nucleotide sequence: TGCAGTGCTAGAGGACAGGGGGGAACCTACGAGCAGTACTTC. Translated: CSARGQGGTYEQYF.

This clonotype was picked up many times. The rearrangement uses TRBV25-1 and TRBJ2-3, with 7 bases that match TRBD1. The V segment lost 3 bases and the J segment 1 base; nucleotides outside the gene matches: 4. This CDR3 has 15 amino acids. Germline CDR1 reads MGHDK; CDR2 reads SYGVNS. The CDR3 DNA reads TGTGCCAGCAGTGATGATGGGACAGGCACAGATACGCAGTATTTT. It codes for CASSDDGTGTDTQYF.

V gene TRBV12-3 or TRBV12-4 combines with J gene TRBJ2-5, with D unclear. The length of the CDR3 is 13 residues. With 3 bases removed from V and 2 bases from J, the gap between germline ends came to 7 bases. The CDR3 here is CASSFSRQETQYF. The CDR3 nucleotides read TGTGCCAGCAGTTTTTCGCGTCAAGAGACCCAGTACTTC.

V and J are TRBV7-9 and TRBJ2-7; D is possibly TRBD1 or TRBD2 (5 bases each). The CDR3 has 16 amino acids. Per germline, CDR1 SEHNR and CDR2 FQNEAQ (reference sequence). Trimming removed 5 bases at V and 2 bases at J, with 19 bases between. The CDR3 DNA is TGTGCCAGCAGCGATCCTTCGGGGCACAATACCTACGAGCAGTACTTC. This translates into CASSDPSGHNTYEQYF.

This clonotype was found many times. The V and J genes are TRBV29-1 and TRBJ1-1; D is undetermined. The length of the CDR3 is 11 residues. Germline V gene lookup returns CDR1 SQVTM and CDR2 ANQGSEA. The ends were cut back, 7 bases at V and 3 bases at J, with 9 bases in the middle. In DNA, the CDR3 is TGCAGCGCCGAACTCGACACTGAAGCTTTCTTT. This encodes CSAELDTEAFF.

This clonotype appeared many times. The chain is built from TRBV28 and TRBJ2-1; the D is unclear. Trimming removed 5 bases from V and 8 bases from J, with 7 bases in between. In germline, CDR1 is MDHEN, CDR2 SYDVKM. The CDR3 has 11 amino acids. Written as DNA, the CDR3 is TGTGCCAGCAGTCAAGTCTATGAGCAGTTCTTC. The encoded protein is CASSQVYEQFF.

This clonotype has more than one count but fewer than ten. The rearrangement links TRBV29-1 to TRBJ2-6, with TRBD1 identical over 8 bases. V lost 3 bases to trimming and J lost 4 bases; unmatched junction nucleotides: 14. Germline V lookup: CDR1 SQVTM, CDR2 ANQGSEA. This CDR3 has 18 residues. CDR3 bases: TGCAGCGTTGAGGTTTTTGCAGGGGGCGCGGAAGGGGCCAACGTCCTGACTTTC. Translation: CSVEVFAGGAEGANVLTF.

This clonotype has ten or more counts. The chain carries TRBV29-1 and TRBJ2-2, with D unclear. Germline V CDR1 and CDR2: SQVTM, ANQGSEA. Trimming shortened V by 7 bases and J by 7 bases, and 19 bases separated the two germline ends. The CDR3 consists of 14 residues. The DNA of the CDR3 is TGCAGCGCCATCGGGCCCCGGAGAGGCGGGGAGCTGTTTTTT. Translated: CSAIGPRRGGELFF.

This clonotype was recorded many times. The chain carries TRBV29-1 and TRBJ1-1, with 7 bases identical to TRBD1. The CDR3 has 14 residues. V trimming: 4 bases; J trimming: 1 base; junction bases outside the gene matches: 6. In germline, CDR1 is SQVTM, CDR2 ANQGSEA. CDR3 nucleotide sequence: TGCAGCGTTGCCGGACAGGCAGAGAACACTGAAGCTTTCTTT. As protein: CSVAGQAENTEAFF.

The chain has TRBV6-2 or TRBV6-3 and TRBJ2-3; 9 nucleotides line up with TRBD1. CDR3 length: 14 residues. CDR1 is MNHEY and CDR2 is SVGEGT in the germline V gene. V was pared by 7 bases and J by 5 bases, with 7 bases of the junction left unmatched. Written as DNA, the CDR3 is TGTGCCAGCACCCGGGACAGGGTGCAAGATACGCAGTATTTT. Translated, it gives CASTRDRVQDTQYF.

This clonotype has ten or more counts. The chain carries TRBV5-1 and TRBJ2-3; no clear D. The CDR3 has 14 residues. Deletions cut 6 bases from V and 0 bases from J, with 11 bases between. Germline lookup yields CDR1 SGHRS and CDR2 YFSETQ. CDR3 nucleotides: TGCGCCAGCAAAGGCGGTTCTAGCACAGATACGCAGTATTTT. Its protein product is CASKGGSSTDTQYF.

The chain uses TRBV28 and TRBJ2-7; D might be TRBD2 (6 bases). V was pared by 5 bases and J by 5 bases, with 43 bases between. Germline CDR1 is MDHEN and CDR2 is SYDVKM. The CDR3 spans 23 residues. The CDR3 spells CASSNYPLWGESSGTRRGNEQYF. The CDR3 coding sequence is TGTGCCAGCAGTAATTACCCCCTCTGGGGGGAAAGTTCCGGGACTCGACGGGGGAACGAGCAGTACTTC.

This clonotype showed up just a few times. V usage is TRBV25-1 and J usage is TRBJ2-3; 7 bases line up with TRBD1. CDR1 and CDR2 (germline): MGHDK, SYGVNS. V dropped 1 base and J dropped 3; count of bases not matched to a gene: 7. There are 16 residues in the CDR3. CDR3 DNA: TGTGCCAGCAGTGAATTGGAAGGGGGCGCGACAGATACGCAGTATTTT. This encodes CASSELEGGATDTQYF.

This clonotype has a count of ten or more. This sequence joins TRBV12-3 or TRBV12-4 and TRBJ2-1; D possibly corresponds to TRBD2 (5 bases). The CDR3 totals 15 residues. V was trimmed by 1 base and J by 2 bases, leaving 9 bases between them. CDR3 in amino acids: CASSLGSGTYNEQFF. The CDR3 coding sequence is TGTGCCAGCAGTTTAGGAAGCGGAACCTACAATGAGCAGTTCTTC.

This clonotype was observed at least ten times. This sequence joins TRBV29-1 and TRBJ1-5, with 8 bases lining up with TRBD1. This CDR3 comprises 13 residues. V lost 4 bases to trimming and J lost 7 bases; unmatched junction nucleotides: 6. The V gene's germline CDR1 is SQVTM and CDR2 ANQGSEA. CDR3 protein: CSVAGTGGQPQHF. The DNA of the CDR3 is TGCAGCGTTGCCGGGACAGGCGGCCAGCCCCAGCATTTT.

This clonotype was seen ten or more times. The chain recombines TRBV12-3 or TRBV12-4 with TRBJ1-5; D uncertain. CDR3 length: 14 amino acids. V was cut by 3 bases and J by 5 bases, with 11 bases left in between. The CDR3 reads CASSFSRPDQPQHF. The CDR3 DNA reads as TGTGCCAGCAGTTTCAGCAGACCTGATCAGCCCCAGCATTTT.

The chain combines TRBV4-3 with TRBJ2-3; D is ambiguous. V was pared by 1 base and J by 2 bases, with 19 bases between. The CDR3 is made up of 18 amino acids. The germline CDR1 and CDR2 sequences are LGHNA and YSLEER. This CDR3 reads CASSQVAPTLYFTDTQYF. The CDR3, as DNA: TGCGCCAGCAGCCAAGTCGCCCCGACTCTTTATTTCACAGATACGCAGTATTTT.

This clonotype has a count of ten or more. The V gene is TRBV5-1, the J gene TRBJ1-3; no reliable D call. This CDR3 comprises 14 residues. V was shortened by 0 bases and J by 0 bases, with 4 bases between the two germline ends. Germline CDR1 SGHRS, CDR2 YFSETQ. The CDR3 nucleotides are TGCGCCAGCAGCTTGGGTTACTCTGGAAACACCATATATTTT. Encoded protein: CASSLGYSGNTIYF.

V gene TRBV27 combines with J gene TRBJ2-7; D uncertain. This CDR3 spans 15 amino acids. Germline-derived CDR1 and CDR2 are MNHEY and SMNVEV (reference sequence). Trimming left V 7 bases short and J 3 bases short, with 19 bases between. The CDR3 bases are TGTGCCAGCAAAACCTTTGCAGTCCCCGGCTACGAGCAGTACTTC. Its protein product is CASKTFAVPGYEQYF.

This clonotype was seen ten or more times. V usage is TRBV10-3 and J usage is TRBJ2-3; tentative D call: TRBD2 (7 bases). Germline loops: CDR1 ENHRY, CDR2 SYGVKD. This CDR3 comprises 15 residues. V was shortened by 8 bases and J by 4 bases, with 19 bases between the two germline ends. The CDR3 spells CAISRGAQTADTQYF. The CDR3 DNA sequence: TGTGCCATCTCACGGGGGGCGCAGACTGCAGATACGCAGTATTTT.

This clonotype was counted many times. CDR3 nucleotide sequence: TGTGCCAGCTCACCGGGGACAGCCCAGAGTCTCACAGATACGCAGTATTTT. Translation: CASSPGTAQSLTDTQYF. The V gene is TRBV18, the J gene TRBJ2-3, with 7 bases that match TRBD1. The germline gives CDR1 KGHSH, CDR2 LQKENI. This CDR3 comprises 17 residues. J was trimmed by 2 bases and V by 3 bases; bases with no gene match: 11. Using reference TRBV18 and TRBJ2-3 for the parts outside the CDR3, the full variable domain is NAGVMQNPRHLVRRRGQEARLRCSPMKGHSHVYWYRQLPEEGLKFMVYLQKENIIDESGMPKERFSAEFPKEGPSILRIQQVVRGDSAAYFCASSPGTAQSLTDTQYFGPGTRLTVL.

This clonotype turned up a few times. The gene calls are TRBV20-1 and TRBJ2-7; 13 bases agree with TRBD2. Germline CDR1 and CDR2: DFQATT and SNEGSKA (reference sequence). With 3 bases clipped from V and 5 bases from J, the junction kept 7 bases outside the gene matches. This CDR3 comprises 15 residues. The CDR3 DNA follows: TGCAGTGCTAGCTTACTAGCGGGAGGGCCAAACGAGCAGTACTTC. Protein product: CSASLLAGGPNEQYF.